Listed below are T cell receptor beta chains from one sample, sequenced in a study of T cell responses to AZD1222 COVID-19 vaccine. TCRdb's copy holds only in-frame clones and misses some; the assay was immunoSEQ multiplex PCR. This table has some 170,000 clones, roughly nine tenths appearing once. The specimen was peripheral blood, collected on day 0 of AZD1222 vaccination. These receptor sequences come from an adult in good health. Both conserved end residues are part of each CDR3. D genes are given only for firm matches. Size tells how often a clone was seen (once, few, many) or the class of an expanded clone, and some rows leave it out.

CDR3 length: 20; J gene: TRBJ2-1; clone size: .; D gene: TRBD2; V gene: TRBV10-1; CDR3 protein: CASSESGLAGRRSSYNEQFF; CDR3 DNA: TGCGCCAGCAGTGAGTCGGGACTAGCGGGAAGACGGAGCTCCTACAATGAGCAGTTCTTC
CDR3 length: 16; J gene: TRBJ1-6; clone size: .; D gene: TRBD1; V gene: TRBV5-1; CDR3 protein: CASSLAADRGQSPLHF; CDR3 DNA: TGCGCCAGCAGCTTGGCCGCGGACAGGGGTCAGTCACCCCTCCACTTT
CDR3 length: 11; J gene: TRBJ2-1; clone size: .; D gene: .; V gene: TRBV29-1; CDR3 protein: CSVESLNEQFF; CDR3 DNA: TGCAGCGTCGAAAGTCTTAATGAGCAGTTCTTC
CDR3 length: 13; J gene: TRBJ2-2; clone size: .; D gene: .; V gene: TRBV15; CDR3 protein: CATSRAGSWELFF; CDR3 DNA: TGTGCCACCAGCAGAGCTGGTAGCTGGGAGCTGTTTTTT
CDR3 length: 16; J gene: TRBJ1-5; clone size: .; D gene: .; V gene: TRBV28; CDR3 protein: CASSGALWGDNQPQHF; CDR3 DNA: TGTGCCAGCAGTGGGGCGTTGTGGGGAGACAATCAGCCCCAGCATTTT
CDR3 length: 15; J gene: TRBJ1-1; clone size: .; D gene: .; V gene: TRBV10-2; CDR3 protein: CASSESQAGSTEAFF; CDR3 DNA: TGCGCCAGCAGTGAGTCGCAGGCGGGGAGCACTGAAGCTTTCTTT
CDR3 length: 15; J gene: TRBJ1-5; clone size: .; D gene: TRBD1; V gene: TRBV6-6; CDR3 protein: CASSPRDRGNQPQHF; CDR3 DNA: TGTGCCAGCAGCCCCCGAGACAGGGGCAATCAGCCCCAGCATTTT
CDR3 length: 15; J gene: TRBJ2-5; clone size: .; D gene: .; V gene: TRBV3-1/TRBV3-2; CDR3 protein: CASSQEGRGEETQYF; CDR3 DNA: TGTGCCAGCAGCCAAGAGGGCAGGGGCGAGGAGACCCAGTACTTC
CDR3 length: 12; J gene: TRBJ2-7; clone size: .; D gene: .; V gene: TRBV10-1; CDR3 protein: CASSEIVTEQYF; CDR3 DNA: TGCGCCAGCAGTGAGATAGTTACAGAGCAGTACTTC
CDR3 length: 14; J gene: TRBJ1-4; clone size: .; D gene: TRBD1; V gene: TRBV2; CDR3 protein: CASSPQGANEKLFF; CDR3 DNA: TGTGCCAGCAGTCCCCAGGGGGCAAATGAAAAACTGTTTTTT
CDR3 length: 14; J gene: TRBJ1-4; clone size: .; D gene: .; V gene: TRBV5-1; CDR3 protein: CAMTSTATNEKLFF; CDR3 DNA: TGCGCCATGACCTCGACAGCAACTAATGAAAAACTGTTTTTT
CDR3 length: 12; J gene: TRBJ1-2; clone size: .; D gene: .; V gene: TRBV27; CDR3 protein: CASRPRRGGYTF; CDR3 DNA: TGTGCCAGCAGGCCCAGGAGAGGTGGCTACACCTTC
CDR3 length: 13; J gene: TRBJ2-7; clone size: few; D gene: TRBD2; V gene: TRBV5-1; CDR3 protein: CASSPGGVYEQYF; CDR3 DNA: TGCGCCAGCAGCCCGGGAGGGGTGTACGAGCAGTACTTC
CDR3 length: 13; J gene: TRBJ1-2; clone size: .; D gene: .; V gene: TRBV30; CDR3 protein: CAWSVEGGYGYTF; CDR3 DNA: TGTGCCTGGAGTGTAGAGGGCGGCTATGGCTACACCTTC
CDR3 length: 17; J gene: TRBJ1-2; clone size: .; D gene: .; V gene: TRBV10-2; CDR3 protein: CASSGGQGANTNYGYTF; CDR3 DNA: TGCGCCAGCAGTGGAGGGCAGGGCGCCAATACTAACTATGGCTACACCTTC
CDR3 length: 14; J gene: TRBJ1-1; clone size: .; D gene: .; V gene: TRBV6-5; CDR3 protein: CASSFYSSNTEAFF; CDR3 DNA: TGTGCCAGCAGTTTCTACAGCTCGAACACTGAAGCTTTCTTT
CDR3 length: 14; J gene: TRBJ1-1; clone size: .; D gene: .; V gene: TRBV6-5; CDR3 protein: CASRMMDENTEAFF; CDR3 DNA: TGTGCCAGCAGGATGATGGACGAGAACACTGAAGCTTTCTTT
CDR3 length: 15; J gene: TRBJ2-3; clone size: .; D gene: .; V gene: TRBV2; CDR3 protein: CASSERRPSTDTQYF; CDR3 DNA: TGTGCCAGCAGTGAAAGGCGGCCTAGCACAGATACGCAGTATTTT
CDR3 length: 17; J gene: TRBJ1-6; clone size: .; D gene: TRBD1; V gene: TRBV5-1; CDR3 protein: CASSVGQGESYNSPLHF; CDR3 DNA: TGCGCCAGCAGCGTGGGACAGGGCGAGTCCTATAATTCACCCCTCCACTTT
CDR3 length: 13; J gene: TRBJ1-5; clone size: .; D gene: .; V gene: TRBV11-1; CDR3 protein: CASSPPGGEPQHF; CDR3 DNA: TGTGCCAGCAGCCCACCTGGAGGGGAGCCCCAGCATTTT
CDR3 length: 14; J gene: TRBJ1-4; clone size: .; D gene: .; V gene: TRBV20-1; CDR3 protein: CSASVLTTNEKLFF; CDR3 DNA: TGCAGTGCTAGTGTGCTGACAACTAATGAAAAACTGTTTTTT
CDR3 length: 13; J gene: TRBJ2-7; clone size: .; D gene: .; V gene: TRBV19; CDR3 protein: CASSIGRSYEQYF; CDR3 DNA: TGTGCCAGTAGTATAGGCCGCTCCTACGAGCAGTACTTC
CDR3 length: 13; J gene: TRBJ2-7; clone size: .; D gene: TRBD1; V gene: TRBV10-1; CDR3 protein: CARGQSEHYEQYF; CDR3 DNA: TGCGCCAGGGGACAGTCCGAACACTACGAGCAGTACTTC
CDR3 length: 15; J gene: TRBJ1-2; clone size: .; D gene: .; V gene: TRBV10-2; CDR3 protein: CASRAGPTEDYGYTF; CDR3 DNA: TGCGCCAGCAGGGCGGGACCCACAGAGGACTATGGCTACACCTTC
CDR3 length: 15; J gene: TRBJ1-2; clone size: .; D gene: .; V gene: TRBV19; CDR3 protein: CASYPWGAPAYGYTF; CDR3 DNA: TGTGCCAGCTACCCCTGGGGGGCGCCGGCCTATGGCTACACCTTC
CDR3 length: 16; J gene: TRBJ1-3; clone size: few; D gene: TRBD1; V gene: TRBV19; CDR3 protein: CASNPPGQRGGNTIYF; CDR3 DNA: TGTGCCAGTAACCCGCCGGGACAGCGTGGGGGAAACACCATATATTTT
CDR3 length: 16; J gene: TRBJ1-2; clone size: .; D gene: .; V gene: TRBV6-5; CDR3 protein: CASSYSTGGGGYGYTF; CDR3 DNA: TGTGCCAGCAGTTACTCAACCGGAGGAGGCGGCTATGGCTACACCTTC
CDR3 length: 15; J gene: TRBJ2-1; clone size: .; D gene: TRBD2; V gene: TRBV27; CDR3 protein: CASSSRLAGYNEQFF; CDR3 DNA: TGTGCCAGCAGTTCGCGACTAGCAGGGTACAATGAGCAGTTCTTC
CDR3 length: 15; J gene: TRBJ1-5; clone size: .; D gene: .; V gene: TRBV9; CDR3 protein: CASSGGPGVYQPQHF; CDR3 DNA: TGTGCCAGCAGCGGTGGGCCGGGGGTGTATCAGCCCCAGCATTTT
CDR3 length: 14; J gene: TRBJ1-1; clone size: .; D gene: .; V gene: TRBV19; CDR3 protein: CASSIAPVNTEAFF; CDR3 DNA: TGTGCCAGTAGTATTGCGCCCGTGAACACTGAAGCTTTCTTT
CDR3 length: 15; J gene: TRBJ1-6; clone size: .; D gene: TRBD1; V gene: TRBV9; CDR3 protein: CASSTAGTGTSPLHF; CDR3 DNA: TGTGCCAGCAGCACCGCCGGGACAGGGACATCACCCCTCCACTTT
CDR3 length: 14; J gene: TRBJ2-5; clone size: .; D gene: .; V gene: TRBV5-4; CDR3 protein: CASRPWGAGETQYF; CDR3 DNA: TGTGCCAGCAGGCCGTGGGGGGCCGGAGAGACCCAGTACTTC
CDR3 length: 13; J gene: TRBJ2-3; clone size: .; D gene: .; V gene: TRBV7-2; CDR3 protein: CASSLSAADTQYF; CDR3 DNA: TGTGCCAGCAGCTTATCAGCGGCAGATACGCAGTATTTT
CDR3 length: 15; J gene: TRBJ1-2; clone size: .; D gene: .; V gene: TRBV5-5; CDR3 protein: CASSLVPGNAYGYTF; CDR3 DNA: TGTGCCAGCAGCTTGGTGCCAGGGAATGCCTATGGCTACACCTTC
CDR3 length: 15; J gene: TRBJ2-5; clone size: .; D gene: TRBD2; V gene: TRBV7-9; CDR3 protein: CASSLGLAGGETQYF; CDR3 DNA: TGTGCCAGCAGCTTAGGCCTAGCGGGAGGAGAGACCCAGTACTTC
CDR3 length: 16; J gene: TRBJ2-1; clone size: .; D gene: .; V gene: TRBV15; CDR3 protein: CATSRVYKGGRNEQFF; CDR3 DNA: TGTGCCACCAGCAGAGTTTATAAAGGAGGGCGGAATGAGCAGTTCTTC
CDR3 length: 16; J gene: TRBJ2-3; clone size: .; D gene: TRBD2; V gene: TRBV27; CDR3 protein: CASSPPSGLGIDTQYF; CDR3 DNA: TGTGCCAGCAGTCCGCCCTCGGGACTAGGCATAGATACGCAGTATTTT
CDR3 length: 16; J gene: TRBJ2-2; clone size: .; D gene: TRBD2; V gene: TRBV5-1; CDR3 protein: CASSFLAGGLSGELFF; CDR3 DNA: TGCGCCAGCAGCTTTTTAGCGGGAGGCTTGTCCGGGGAGCTGTTTTTT